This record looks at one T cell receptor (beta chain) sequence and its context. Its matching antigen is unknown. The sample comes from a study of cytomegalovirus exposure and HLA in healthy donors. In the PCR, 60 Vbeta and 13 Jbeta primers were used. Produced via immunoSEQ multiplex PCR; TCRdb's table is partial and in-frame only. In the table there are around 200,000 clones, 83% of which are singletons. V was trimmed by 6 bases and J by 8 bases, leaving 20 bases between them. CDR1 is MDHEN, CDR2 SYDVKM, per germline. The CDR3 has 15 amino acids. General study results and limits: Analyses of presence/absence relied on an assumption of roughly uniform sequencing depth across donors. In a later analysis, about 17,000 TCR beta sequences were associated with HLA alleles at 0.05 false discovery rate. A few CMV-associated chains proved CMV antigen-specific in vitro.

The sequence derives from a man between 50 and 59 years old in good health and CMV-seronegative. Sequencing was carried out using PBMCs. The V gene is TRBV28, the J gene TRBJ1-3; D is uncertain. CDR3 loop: CASSPPSGFADTIYF. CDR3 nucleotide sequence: TGTGCCAGCAGCCCTCCCTCGGGGTTTGCGGACACCATATATTTT.